This TCR beta chain was identified during a study of regulatory and conventional T cells in RAG deficiency (dated by TCRdb to 2016 to 2017). For the study in its entirety: To compare the diversity and composition of the repertoires of Treg, conventional CD4+ and CD8+ T cells between RAG-deficient patients and healthy controls, the study applied high-throughput TCR beta sequencing.

The paper's findings and limits, for the study overall: Rather than being bona fide Treg cells, the sorted CD25-high CD127-low cells in Omenn syndrome patients may represent peripherally activated cells. Shorter CDR3 lengths were found in all patient T-cell subsets, and >85% Treg-Tconv repertoire overlap at nucleotide and amino acid level was observed in Omenn syndrome patients. For some subjects, some analyses of T-cell subsets were not performed. Markedly lower Shannon entropy and higher Simpson indices were observed in RAG-deficient patients than in control T-cell subpopulations. Unique TCR beta sequences from Treg cells were around 90-fold fewer in Omenn syndrome and CID/AS patients than controls, versus roughly 10-fold for other subsets.

Before genomic DNA extraction, conventional CD4+ T cells were isolated from blood as CD25-low CD127-high cells. Eight or nine healthy control donors were used as the comparison group for repertoire analyses. CDR1 and CDR2 are drawn from the germline V gene (reference sequence): MNHEY, SMNVEV. The CDR3, cysteine through phenylalanine, is 14 amino acids long. The kept DNA is CDR3 alone, 42 bases in frame from the first base. The V end loses 4 bases and the J end loses 8 bases, and a stretch of 17 bases separates them. As to this clone: The clone's antigen remains unknown. Qualities for individual bases were not recorded, and no much larger clone is one base off.

Library preparation used the immunoSEQ multiplex PCR assay. Rearranged TCR beta chain products were amplified from genomic DNA of sorted T-cell subsets and sequenced. Concerning the study's data processing: Repertoire diversity of productive TCR beta rearrangements was quantified using Shannon entropy and Simpson indices. Clonal expansion was assessed by the summed frequency of the 100 most abundant productive TCR beta clonotypes among total reads. The TRB repertoires were evaluated with a self-reactivity index based on amino acid usage at CDR3beta positions 6 and 7. Repertoire analyses used two-way ANOVA; flow cytometric analyses used Student t or Mann-Whitney tests. TCRdb's version of the immuneACCESS table is confined to in-frame rearrangements and falls short of the full clone set. An unresolved V gene accounts for under half of the shortfall where checked; the remainder is of unknown origin. V, J and clone size are taken as reported in that table, and D and trimming were inferred from the DNA itself. The sample yields roughly 28,000 clones; roughly 95% were counted once. Around 0.2% of the sample comes from the top ten.

The data were also submitted as part of a second study, on regulatory T cells. That second publication adds: In the multiplex PCR, 52 forward TRBV primers and 13 reverse TRBJ primers were used, and assay-based and computational corrections were applied for amplification bias. Repertoires from patients had restricted unique TRB V-J pairs and skewed V and J gene usage, with the strongest effect in regulatory T cells. The study compared T-cell receptor beta repertoires of sorted regulatory, conventional CD4+ and CD8+ T cells in CD3G-deficient patients with those in healthy controls. Ficoll density separation was used to isolate peripheral blood mononuclear cells. Rearranged TRB loci were amplified from genomic DNA by multiplex PCR within the immunoSEQ assay. Sequencing of the TRB amplicons was done on an Illumina HiSeq platform. Custom algorithms error-filtered the raw sequences and aligned them to reference gene sequences, after which the immunoSEQ online tools were used for analysis. The frequencies of productive and nonproductive TRB rearrangements were evaluated among unique sequences as well as among total sequences. For group comparisons, t tests, Mann-Whitney tests or two-way ANOVA were performed in Prism software.

Material: CD25- CD4+ T cells sorted from blood. The receptor's source is a human donor in good health. The chain employs TRBV27 and TRBJ1-2; no D gene can be assigned with confidence. The sequence in DNA is TGTGCCAGCAGTTCTCCGGGCCGTTCGGGAGGCTACACCTTC. Its translation is CASSSPGRSGGYTF.